Here is one T cell receptor (beta chain) with its context. Trimming cost V 6 bases and J 0 bases, with 5 bases left between them. This CDR3 has 11 amino acids. Per germline, CDR1 SQVTM and CDR2 ANQGSEA. The record originates from a study of cytomegalovirus exposure and HLA in healthy donors. The PCR made use of 60 Vbeta and 13 Jbeta primers. Assay: immunoSEQ multiplex PCR; the TCRdb copy retains only in-frame clones and omits some. The table includes roughly 200,000 clones, about 83% detected once. The sequence was collected from a female donor in good health and CMV-seronegative. Sequenced material: PBMCs. This chain joins TRBV29-1 and TRBJ1-2, with D maybe TRBD1 (5 bases). The DNA of the CDR3 is TGCAGCGTCAGGGCTAACTATGGCTACACCTTC. Protein product: CSVRANYGYTF.